This T cell receptor (beta chain) was profiled in a study of CD8+ T cells in alopecia areata. Sequencing templates came from extracted RNA that was reverse transcribed into cDNA. The table came from immunoSEQ multiplex PCR; TCRdb's copy has only in-frame clones and leaves some out. The sample comprises roughly 100,000 clones, around 50% of which are singletons, and roughly 9% rests with the top ten. The receptor comes from a human donor in good health. The sample was CD4+ T cells sorted from blood.

The CDR3 is CASSLAARWEQYF. CDR3 sequence (DNA): TGCGCCAGCAGCCTCGCGGCTAGGTGGGAGCAGTACTTC. The chain uses TRBV5-1 and TRBJ2-7; D remains unclear. Germline CDR1 and CDR2: SGHRS and YFSETQ. The length of the CDR3 is 13 residues. The germline V and J ends were trimmed by 4 bases and 7 bases, with 15 bases remaining between them.